The following is a T cell receptor (beta chain) sequence with its context. Germline V CDR1 and CDR2: MDHEN, SYDVKM. The CDR3 has 12 residues. Trimming stripped 6 bases from V and 6 bases from J, with 12 bases between. These data originate in a study of blood T cells in healthy people across ages. Isolated PBMCs totaled at least 6.5 million in each sample. Primed by a sample-barcoded 5' primer and a J-beta primer mix, a second PCR proceeded for 7 to 11 cycles. TCRdb reprocessed the 5' RACE reads via MiXCR and lists one record per CDR3 protein. The sample has about 840,000 distinct CDR3 sequences; approximately 32% are singletons. In addition, the sample was reused for a study of T cells of mothers and their children. That source notes: Maternal samples each gave over 9.5 million TCR beta CDR3 reads, and child samples 3 million to 3.5 million each.

J is TRBJ2-7 and V is TRBV28, with D unresolved. The sequenced material came from blood. This sequence originates from a woman aged 40 to 55 in good health. CDR3 bases: TGTGCCAGCAGCCCACCTTATAGCGAGCAGTACTTC. Protein sequence: CASSPPYSEQYF. Filled out from reference TRBV28 and TRBJ2-7, the complete variable domain reads DVKVTQSSRYLVKRTGEKVFLECVQDMDHENMFWYRQDPGLGLRLIYFSYDVKMKEKGDIPEGYSVSREKKERFSLILESASTNQTSMYLCASSPPYSEQYFGPGTRLTVT.